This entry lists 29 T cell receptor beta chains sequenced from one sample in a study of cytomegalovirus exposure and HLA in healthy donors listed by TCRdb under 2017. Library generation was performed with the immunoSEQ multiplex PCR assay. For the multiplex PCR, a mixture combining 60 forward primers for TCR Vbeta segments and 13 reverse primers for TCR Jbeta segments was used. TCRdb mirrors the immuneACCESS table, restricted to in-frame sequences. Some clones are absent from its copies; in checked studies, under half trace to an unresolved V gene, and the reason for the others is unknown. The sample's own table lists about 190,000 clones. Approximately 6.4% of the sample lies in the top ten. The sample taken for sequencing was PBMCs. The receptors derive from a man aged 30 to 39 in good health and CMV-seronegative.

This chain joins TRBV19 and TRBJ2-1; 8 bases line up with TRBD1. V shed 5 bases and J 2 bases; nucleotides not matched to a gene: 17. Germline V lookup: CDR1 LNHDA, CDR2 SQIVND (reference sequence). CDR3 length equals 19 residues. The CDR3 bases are TGTGCCAGTAGTCCCCTTCAGGGGGCGACTCACCCCGCCTACAATGAGCAGTTCTTC. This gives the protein CASSPLQGATHPAYNEQFF.

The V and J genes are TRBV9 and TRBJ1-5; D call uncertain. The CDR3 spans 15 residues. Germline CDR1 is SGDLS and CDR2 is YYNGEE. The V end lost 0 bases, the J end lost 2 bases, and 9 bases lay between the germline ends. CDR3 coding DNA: TGTGCCAGCAGCGTAGGTCCCCTCGGCAATCAGCCCCAGCATTTT. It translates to CASSVGPLGNQPQHF.

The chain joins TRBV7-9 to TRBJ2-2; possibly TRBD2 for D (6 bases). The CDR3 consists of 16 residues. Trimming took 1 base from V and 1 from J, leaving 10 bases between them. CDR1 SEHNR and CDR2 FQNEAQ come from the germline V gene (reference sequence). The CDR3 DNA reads TGTGCCAGCAGCTTAGGGTCGGGAGAGAACACCGGGGAGCTGTTTTTT. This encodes CASSLGSGENTGELFF. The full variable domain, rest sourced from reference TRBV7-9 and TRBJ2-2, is DTGVSQNPRHKITKRGQNVTFRCDPISEHNRLYWYRQTLGQGPEFLTYFQNEAQLEKSRLLSDRFSAERPKGSFSTLEIQRTEQGDSAMYLCASSLGSGENTGELFFGEGSRLTVL.

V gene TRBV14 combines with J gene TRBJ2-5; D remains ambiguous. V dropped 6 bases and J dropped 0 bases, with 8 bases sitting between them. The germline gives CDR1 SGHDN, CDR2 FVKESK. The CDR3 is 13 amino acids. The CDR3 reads CASREKYQETQYF. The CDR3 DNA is TGTGCCAGCAGAGAGAAGTACCAAGAGACCCAGTACTTC.

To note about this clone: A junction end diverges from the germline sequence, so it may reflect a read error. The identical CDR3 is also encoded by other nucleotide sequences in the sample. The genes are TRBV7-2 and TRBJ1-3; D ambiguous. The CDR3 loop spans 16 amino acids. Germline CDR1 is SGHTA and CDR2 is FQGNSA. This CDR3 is CASSLDTSAAGNTIYF. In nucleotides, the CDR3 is TGTGCCAGCAGCTTGGATACGTCGGCGGCTGGAAACACTATATATTTT.

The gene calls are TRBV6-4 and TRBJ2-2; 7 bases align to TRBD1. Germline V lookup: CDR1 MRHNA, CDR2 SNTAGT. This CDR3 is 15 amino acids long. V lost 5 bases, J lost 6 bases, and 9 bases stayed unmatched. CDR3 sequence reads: CASSPRQGLAGELFF. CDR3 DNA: TGTGCCAGCAGTCCGCGACAGGGCTTAGCCGGGGAGCTGTTTTTT.

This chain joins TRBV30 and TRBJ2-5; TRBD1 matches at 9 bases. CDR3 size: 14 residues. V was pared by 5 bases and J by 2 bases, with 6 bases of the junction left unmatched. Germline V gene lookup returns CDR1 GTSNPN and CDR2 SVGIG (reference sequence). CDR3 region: CAWQTGGFQETQYF. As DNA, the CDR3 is TGTGCCTGGCAGACAGGGGGGTTTCAAGAGACCCAGTACTTC.

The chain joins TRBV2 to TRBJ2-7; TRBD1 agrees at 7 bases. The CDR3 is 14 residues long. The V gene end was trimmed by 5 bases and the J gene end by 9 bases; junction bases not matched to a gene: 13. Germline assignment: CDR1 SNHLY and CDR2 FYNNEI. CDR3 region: CASSSRDLPGGQYF. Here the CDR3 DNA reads TGTGCCAGCAGTAGCCGGGACCTGCCAGGGGGGCAGTACTTC.

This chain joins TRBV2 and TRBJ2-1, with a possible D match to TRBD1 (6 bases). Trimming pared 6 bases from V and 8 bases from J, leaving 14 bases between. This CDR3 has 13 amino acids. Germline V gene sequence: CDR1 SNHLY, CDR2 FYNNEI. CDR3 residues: CASSQQGGDEQFF. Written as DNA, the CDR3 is TGTGCCAGCAGCCAACAGGGTGGCGATGAGCAGTTCTTC.

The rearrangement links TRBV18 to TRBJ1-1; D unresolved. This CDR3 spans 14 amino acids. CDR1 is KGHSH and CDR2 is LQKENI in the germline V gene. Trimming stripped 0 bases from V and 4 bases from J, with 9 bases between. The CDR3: CASSPPNSFTEAFF. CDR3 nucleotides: TGTGCCAGCTCACCACCGAACAGCTTCACTGAAGCTTTCTTT. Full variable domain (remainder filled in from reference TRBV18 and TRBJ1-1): NAGVMQNPRHLVRRRGQEARLRCSPMKGHSHVYWYRQLPEEGLKFMVYLQKENIIDESGMPKERFSAEFPKEGPSILRIQQVVRGDSAAYFCASSPPNSFTEAFFGQGTRLTVV.

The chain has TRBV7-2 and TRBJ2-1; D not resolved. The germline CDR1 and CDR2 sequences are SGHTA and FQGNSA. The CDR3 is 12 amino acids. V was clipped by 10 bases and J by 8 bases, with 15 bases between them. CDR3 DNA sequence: TGTGCCATCCGCAGAGGAGTGTATGAGCAGTTCTTC. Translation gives CAIRRGVYEQFF.

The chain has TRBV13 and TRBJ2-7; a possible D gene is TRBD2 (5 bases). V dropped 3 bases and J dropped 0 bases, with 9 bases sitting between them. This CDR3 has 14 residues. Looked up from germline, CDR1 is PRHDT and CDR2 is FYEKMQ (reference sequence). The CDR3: CASSFGGGSYEQYF. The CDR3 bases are TGTGCCAGCAGCTTCGGCGGAGGCTCCTACGAGCAGTACTTC.

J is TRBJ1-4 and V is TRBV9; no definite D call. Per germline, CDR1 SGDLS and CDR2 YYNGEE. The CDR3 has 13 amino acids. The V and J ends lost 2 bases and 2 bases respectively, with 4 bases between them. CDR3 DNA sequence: TGTGCCAGCAGCGTCTCCACTAATGAAAAACTGTTTTTT. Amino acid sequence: CASSVSTNEKLFF.

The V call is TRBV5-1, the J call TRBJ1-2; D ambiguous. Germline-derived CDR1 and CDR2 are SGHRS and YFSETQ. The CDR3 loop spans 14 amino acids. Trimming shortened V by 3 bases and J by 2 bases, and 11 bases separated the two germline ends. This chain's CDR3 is CASSSGGENYGYTF. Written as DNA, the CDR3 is TGCGCCAGCAGCTCGGGTGGGGAGAACTATGGCTACACCTTC.

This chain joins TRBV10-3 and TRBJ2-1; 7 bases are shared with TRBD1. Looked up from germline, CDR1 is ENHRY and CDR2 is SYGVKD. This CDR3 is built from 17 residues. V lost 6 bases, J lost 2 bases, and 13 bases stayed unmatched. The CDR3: CAISPNPTGATYNEQFF. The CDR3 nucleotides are TGTGCCATCAGCCCTAATCCTACAGGGGCCACCTACAATGAGCAGTTCTTC.

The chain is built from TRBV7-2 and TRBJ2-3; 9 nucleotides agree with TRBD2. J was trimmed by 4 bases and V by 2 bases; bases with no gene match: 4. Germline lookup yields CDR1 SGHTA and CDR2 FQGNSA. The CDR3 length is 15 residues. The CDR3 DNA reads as TGTGCCAGCAGCTTAAATAGCGGGAGTGCAGATACGCAGTATTTT. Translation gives CASSLNSGSADTQYF. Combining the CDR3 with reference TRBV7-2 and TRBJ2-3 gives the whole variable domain GAGVSQSPSNKVTEKGKDVELRCDPISGHTALYWYRQSLGQGLEFLIYFQGNSAPDKSGLPSDRFSAERTGGSVSTLTIQRTQQEDSAVYLCASSLNSGSADTQYFGPGTRLTVL.

The CDR3: CASSGAGSNEKLFF. Written as DNA, the CDR3 is TGTGCCAGCAGCGGAGCGGGGTCGAATGAAAAACTGTTTTTT. The rearrangement links TRBV7-2 to TRBJ1-4; D gene ambiguous. V lost 5 bases and J lost 5, with 12 bases in between. CDR3 size: 14 residues. The germline gives CDR1 SGHTA, CDR2 FQGNSA.

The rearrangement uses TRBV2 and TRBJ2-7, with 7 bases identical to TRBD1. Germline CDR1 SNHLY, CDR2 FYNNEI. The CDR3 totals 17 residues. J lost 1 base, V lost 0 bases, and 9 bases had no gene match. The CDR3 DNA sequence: TGTGCCAGCAGTGAAGCGGACCAACAGGGGACGTCCTACGAGCAGTACTTC. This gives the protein CASSEADQQGTSYEQYF.

Here the CDR3 DNA reads TGTGCCAGCAGCTTGTGGACAGGGAGAGCGTCGAATCAGCCCCAGCATTTT. Translating it yields CASSLWTGRASNQPQHF. V gene TRBV7-9 combines with J gene TRBJ1-5, with 8 nucleotides matching TRBD1. With 3 bases clipped from V and 4 bases from J, the junction kept 11 bases outside the gene matches. Germline loops: CDR1 SEHNR, CDR2 FQNEAQ (reference sequence). This CDR3 region has 17 residues.

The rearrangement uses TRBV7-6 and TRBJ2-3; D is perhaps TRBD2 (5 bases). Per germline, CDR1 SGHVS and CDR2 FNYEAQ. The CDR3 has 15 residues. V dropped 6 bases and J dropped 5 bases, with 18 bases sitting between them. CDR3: CASSLGDGVEDTQYF. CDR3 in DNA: TGTGCCAGCAGTCTCGGTGACGGGGTTGAAGATACGCAGTATTTT.

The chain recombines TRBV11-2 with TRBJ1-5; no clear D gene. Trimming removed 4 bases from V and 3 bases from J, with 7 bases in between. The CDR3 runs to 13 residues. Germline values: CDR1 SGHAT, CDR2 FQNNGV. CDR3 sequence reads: CASSSQINQPQHF. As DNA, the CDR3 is TGTGCCAGCAGCTCCCAAATCAATCAGCCCCAGCATTTT.

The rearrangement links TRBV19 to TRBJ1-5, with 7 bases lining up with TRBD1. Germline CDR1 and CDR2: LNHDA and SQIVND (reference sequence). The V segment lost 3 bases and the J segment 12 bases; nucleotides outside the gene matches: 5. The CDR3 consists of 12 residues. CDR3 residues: CASSILTGLQHF. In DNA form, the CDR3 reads TGTGCCAGTAGTATTTTGACAGGGCTCCAGCATTTT. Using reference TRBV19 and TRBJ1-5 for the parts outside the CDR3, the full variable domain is DGGITQSPKYLFRKEGQNVTLSCEQNLNHDAMYWYRQDPGQGLRLIYYSQIVNDFQKGDIAEGYSVSREKKESFPLTVTSAQKNPTAFYLCASSILTGLQHFGDGTRLSIL.

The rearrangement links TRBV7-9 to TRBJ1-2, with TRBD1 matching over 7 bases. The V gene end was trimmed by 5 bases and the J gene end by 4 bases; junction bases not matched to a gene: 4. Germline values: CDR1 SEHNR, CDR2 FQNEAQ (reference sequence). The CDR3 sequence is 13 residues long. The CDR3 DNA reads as TGTGCCAGCAGCCGGGGACAGCTCTATGGCTACACCTTC. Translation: CASSRGQLYGYTF.

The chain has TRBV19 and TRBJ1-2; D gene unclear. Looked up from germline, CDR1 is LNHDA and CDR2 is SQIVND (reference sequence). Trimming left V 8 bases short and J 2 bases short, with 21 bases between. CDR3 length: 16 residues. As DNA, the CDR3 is TGTGCCAGTGCTACGGTCCGTGGAGGATCGAACTATGGCTACACCTTC. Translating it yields CASATVRGGSNYGYTF.

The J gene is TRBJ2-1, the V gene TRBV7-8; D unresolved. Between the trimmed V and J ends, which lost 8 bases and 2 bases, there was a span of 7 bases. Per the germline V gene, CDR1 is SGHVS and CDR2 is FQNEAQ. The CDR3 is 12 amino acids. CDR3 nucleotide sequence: TGTGCCAGCGGTGCAGCCTACAATGAGCAGTTCTTC. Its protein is CASGAAYNEQFF.

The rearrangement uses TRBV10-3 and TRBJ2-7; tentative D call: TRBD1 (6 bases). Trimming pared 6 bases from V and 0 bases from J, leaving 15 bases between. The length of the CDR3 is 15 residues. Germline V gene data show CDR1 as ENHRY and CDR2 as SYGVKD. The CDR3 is CAISHTRDTSYEQYF. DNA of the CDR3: TGTGCCATCAGCCACACCCGGGACACCTCCTACGAGCAGTACTTC.

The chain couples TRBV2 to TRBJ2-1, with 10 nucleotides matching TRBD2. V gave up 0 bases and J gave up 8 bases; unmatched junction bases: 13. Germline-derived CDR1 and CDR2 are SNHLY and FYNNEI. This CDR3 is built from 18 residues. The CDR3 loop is CASSEATFGASGSHEQFF. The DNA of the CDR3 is TGTGCCAGCAGTGAAGCGACCTTTGGGGCTAGCGGGAGTCATGAGCAGTTCTTC.

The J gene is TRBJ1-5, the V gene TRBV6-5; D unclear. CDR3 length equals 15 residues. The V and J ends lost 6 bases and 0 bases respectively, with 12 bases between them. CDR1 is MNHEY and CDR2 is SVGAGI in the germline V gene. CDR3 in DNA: TGTGCCAGCAGCCACGACACGCTTAGCAATCAGCCCCAGCATTTT. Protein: CASSHDTLSNQPQHF.

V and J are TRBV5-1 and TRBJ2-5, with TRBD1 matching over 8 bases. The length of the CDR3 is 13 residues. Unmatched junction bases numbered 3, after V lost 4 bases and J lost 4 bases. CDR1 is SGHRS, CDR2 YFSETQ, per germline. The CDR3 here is CASSRTGTETQYF. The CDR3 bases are TGCGCCAGCAGCCGGACAGGGACAGAGACCCAGTACTTC. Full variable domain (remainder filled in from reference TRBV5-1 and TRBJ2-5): KAGVTQTPRYLIKTRGQQVTLSCSPISGHRSVSWYQQTPGQGLQFLFEYFSETQRNKGNFPGRFSGRQFSNSRSEMNVSTLELGDSALYLCASSRTGTETQYFGPGTRLLVL.